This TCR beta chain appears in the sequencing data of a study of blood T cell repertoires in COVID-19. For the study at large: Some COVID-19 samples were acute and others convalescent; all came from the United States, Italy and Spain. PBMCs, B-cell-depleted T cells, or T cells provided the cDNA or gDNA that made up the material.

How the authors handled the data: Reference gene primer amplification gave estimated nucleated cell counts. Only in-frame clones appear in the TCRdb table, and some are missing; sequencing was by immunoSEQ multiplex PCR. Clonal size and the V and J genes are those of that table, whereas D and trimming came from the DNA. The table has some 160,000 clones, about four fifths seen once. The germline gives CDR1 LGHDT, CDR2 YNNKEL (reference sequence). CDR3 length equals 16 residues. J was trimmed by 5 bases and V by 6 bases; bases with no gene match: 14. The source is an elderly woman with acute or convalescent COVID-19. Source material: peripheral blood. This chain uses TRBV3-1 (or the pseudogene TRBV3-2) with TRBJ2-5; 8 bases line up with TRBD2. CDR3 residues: CASRGIGGGPWETQYF. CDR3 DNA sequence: TGTGCCAGCAGGGGGATTGGCGGGGGGCCATGGGAGACCCAGTACTTC.